The 9 T cell receptor beta chains listed next were all sequenced from one sample in a study of blood T cell repertoires in COVID-19. Assay used: immunoSEQ multiplex PCR; TCRdb lists only in-frame clones, some missing. The table has about 180,000 clones, 85% seen once. Sample: PBMCs or T cells enriched from blood (not recorded which). The receptors were gathered from a man between 35 and 55 years old who had recovered from COVID-19.

This chain uses TRBV28 with TRBJ2-6; 13 bases line up with TRBD2. V was clipped by 6 bases and J by 0 bases; unmatched bases: 5. This CDR3 has 18 residues. Germline lookup yields CDR1 MDHEN and CDR2 SYDVKM. Here the CDR3 DNA reads TGTGCCAGCAGCTCGGGACTAGCGGGGTACTCTGGGGCCAACGTCCTGACTTTC. It is translated as CASSSGLAGYSGANVLTF.

The CDR3 protein is CASSLGGWRGGANVLTF. The CDR3 nucleotides read TGTGCCAGCAGCTTAGGGGGTTGGCGGGGTGGGGCCAACGTCCTGACTTTC. The chain combines TRBV7-8 with TRBJ2-6, with TRBD2 as a possible D gene (6 bases). The CDR3 runs to 17 residues. Germline V gene sequence: CDR1 SGHVS, CDR2 FQNEAQ. The V and J ends lost 1 base and 3 bases respectively, with 13 bases between them.

DNA for the CDR3: TGCGCCAGCAGCTTGGATGGCGGGTCGAACACCGGGGAGCTGTTTTTT. Protein sequence: CASSLDGGSNTGELFF. The chain links TRBV5-1 to TRBJ2-2, with TRBD2 as a possible D gene (5 bases). Looked up from germline, CDR1 is SGHRS and CDR2 is YFSETQ. There are 16 residues in the CDR3. The V end was cut by 0 bases, the J end by 0 bases, with 9 bases between.

The chain has TRBV27 and TRBJ2-1, with 10 bases fitting TRBD2. Germline values: CDR1 MNHEY, CDR2 SMNVEV (reference sequence). The CDR3 sequence is 19 residues long. The junction had 10 bases not matched to a gene; V was cut back by 2 bases and J by 0 bases. CDR3 sequence reads: CASSLLAGDFLSSYNEQFF. DNA of the CDR3: TGTGCCAGCAGTTTACTAGCGGGGGATTTTTTAAGCTCCTACAATGAGCAGTTCTTC.

The chain has TRBV10-3 and TRBJ1-2, with 11 bases lining up with TRBD1. Germline loops: CDR1 ENHRY, CDR2 SYGVKD. V dropped 6 bases and J dropped 2; count of bases not matched to a gene: 2. The CDR3 spans 14 residues. CDR3 sequence reads: CAIRGQGANYGYTF. Here the CDR3 DNA reads TGTGCCATCAGAGGACAGGGGGCCAACTATGGCTACACCTTC.

This clone has only a few counts. The chain recombines TRBV9 with TRBJ2-1; 9 nucleotides match TRBD2. Germline trimming cut 1 base from V and 6 bases from J; bases unmatched to any gene: 8. Germline V CDR1 and CDR2: SGDLS, YYNGEE. This CDR3 spans 16 amino acids. CDR3 nucleotide sequence: TGTGCCAGCAGCGTATTGGGTCTAGCGGGGCTCAATGAGCAGTTCTTC. It encodes CASSVLGLAGLNEQFF.

In its sample, this clone was seen a few times. The V call is TRBV12-3 or TRBV12-4, the J call TRBJ2-1; D not certain. The CDR3 runs 11 residues. Trimming cost V 6 bases and J 7 bases, with 7 bases left between them. CDR3 nucleotides: TGTGCCAGCAGCAGACAAAATGAGCAGTTCTTC. Protein product: CASSRQNEQFF.

The chain combines TRBV28 with TRBJ2-1; 14 bases line up with TRBD2. V trimming: 2 bases; J trimming: 5 bases; junction bases outside the gene matches: 5. CDR1 MDHEN and CDR2 SYDVKM come from the germline V gene. The CDR3 is 17 residues long. The CDR3 sequence is CASSLPGLAGGNNEQFF. As DNA, the CDR3 is TGTGCCAGCAGTTTACCCGGACTAGCGGGAGGAAACAATGAGCAGTTCTTC.

This chain joins TRBV3-1 (or the pseudogene TRBV3-2) and TRBJ1-4; no definite D call. The CDR3 contains 12 residues. V was clipped by 4 bases and J by 8 bases, with 8 bases between them. CDR1 is LGHDT and CDR2 is YNNKEL in the germline V gene (reference sequence). CDR3 region: CASSPLGEKLFF. In nucleotides, the CDR3 is TGTGCCAGCAGCCCCCTGGGCGAAAAACTGTTTTTT.